The next 6 T cell receptor beta chains were all read from a single sample in a study of T-cell memory formation after mild COVID-19. Each CDR3 protein is one row after TCRdb ran MiXCR on the 5' RACE reads. This table has some 350,000 distinct CDR3 sequences, 15% to 20% appearing once. The sequenced material came from PBMCs or a T cell subset sorted from them (not recorded which). These receptors came from a man aged 18 to 30 who had mild COVID-19 (a few samples of this study predate the infection). Cell type and time point are not known.

This clonotype was seen many times. The chain recombines TRBV7-2 with TRBJ2-3; perhaps D is TRBD1 or TRBD2 (6 bases each). Germline values: CDR1 SGHTA, CDR2 FQGNSA. The CDR3 covers 14 residues. V gave up 2 bases and J gave up 6 bases, with 12 bases separating them. The CDR3 is CASSLTFGGDTQYF. The CDR3 nucleotides read TGTGCCAGCAGCTTAACGTTCGGGGGCGATACGCAGTATTTT.

The table lists this clonotype with many counts. J is TRBJ2-2 and V is TRBV15; TRBD1 might be the D (6 bases). Per germline, CDR1 LNHNV and CDR2 YYDKDF (reference sequence). V was trimmed by 3 bases and J by 5 bases, leaving 22 bases between them. The length of the CDR3 is 18 residues. The CDR3 DNA is TGTGCCACCAGCAGCCAGGGGTCCTCTCAATTTTTTACCGGGGAGCTGTTTTTT. As protein: CATSSQGSSQFFTGELFF.

This chain uses TRBV25-1 with TRBJ2-5, with 10 bases matching TRBD2. Germline lookup yields CDR1 MGHDK and CDR2 SYGVNS. With 5 bases clipped from V and 2 bases from J, the junction kept 5 bases outside the gene matches. CDR3 length: 15 amino acids. DNA of the CDR3: TGTGCCAGCAGTACGAGCGGGGGGGCTCAAGAGACCCAGTACTTC. This translates into CASSTSGGAQETQYF.

There are a few counts of this clonotype. The chain is built from TRBV5-1 and TRBJ1-2, with unresolved D. V lost 0 bases to trimming and J lost 4 bases, with 7 bases between them. Germline-derived CDR1 and CDR2 are SGHRS and YFSETQ. The length of the CDR3 is 13 residues. The CDR3 coding sequence is TGCGCCAGCAGCTTGGAGGGCCGCTATGGCTACACCTTC. Translated, it gives CASSLEGRYGYTF.

This clonotype was recorded a few times. The rearrangement links TRBV6-5 to TRBJ2-3; D might be TRBD2 (5 bases). V gave up 6 bases and J gave up 3 bases, with 22 bases separating them. The CDR3 is made up of 17 amino acids. Germline V gene lookup returns CDR1 MNHEY and CDR2 SVGAGI. CDR3 amino acids: CASSQRVGVGVTDTQYF. The CDR3 bases are TGTGCCAGCAGCCAAAGGGTCGGGGTCGGGGTGACAGATACGCAGTATTTT.

The chain carries TRBV7-2 and TRBJ2-5; possibly TRBD2 for D (5 bases). Looked up from germline, CDR1 is SGHTA and CDR2 is FQGNSA. The CDR3 covers 17 residues. V lost 6 bases, J lost 1 base, and 21 bases lay in between. CDR3 DNA: TGTGCCAGCAGTTTCTATTTACTAGGTCTGGGCCAAGAGACCCAGTACTTC. It encodes CASSFYLLGLGQETQYF.